Presented here are 10 T cell receptor beta chains from one specimen sequenced in a study of neoadjuvant anti-PD-1 for oral cavity cancer. Assay: immunoSEQ multiplex PCR; the TCRdb copy retains only in-frame clones and omits some. There are 6,000 to 8,500 clones in the sample; 50% to 60% occur only once, and about 6.8% lies in the top ten. The sample was tumor tissue, taken before nivolumab (anti-PD-1) treatment. The receptor source for this set is a person between 40 and 79 years old with oral cavity squamous cell carcinoma.

This clone is a singleton in its sample. The chain employs TRBV18 and TRBJ1-6, with a possible D match to TRBD1 (6 bases). Trimming left V 3 bases short and J 7 bases short, with 13 bases between. The germline V gene has CDR1 KGHSH and CDR2 LQKENI. The CDR3 loop spans 15 amino acids. The CDR3 DNA follows: TGTGCCAGCTCACCTCCAGGACAGAAAAATTCACCCCTCCACTTT. Translation gives CASSPPGQKNSPLHF.

The V gene is TRBV27, the J gene TRBJ1-1; D unclear. The CDR3 totals 16 residues. Trimming shortened V by 2 bases and J by 4 bases, and 17 bases separated the two germline ends. The germline gives CDR1 MNHEY, CDR2 SMNVEV (reference sequence). The CDR3 DNA sequence: TGTGCCAGCAGTTTAATGTACACACTTGTGAGCACTGAAGCTTTCTTT. Translating gives CASSLMYTLVSTEAFF.

The sample holds a few counts of this clone. The CDR3 bases are TGTGCCAGCAGCTCCGACAGGAACAATGAGCAGTTCTTC. Its translation is CASSSDRNNEQFF. This rearrangement joins TRBV11-3 to TRBJ2-1; tentative D call: TRBD1 (6 bases). V was shortened by 4 bases and J by 5 bases, with 9 bases between the two germline ends. The V gene's germline CDR1 is SGHNT and CDR2 YENEEA. The CDR3 covers 13 residues.

CDR3 sequence: CASSQRQAGGYTF. DNA for the CDR3: TGTGCCAGCAGCCAGAGACAGGCGGGGGGCTACACCTTC. The rearrangement uses TRBV4-2 and TRBJ1-2, with D maybe TRBD1 (6 bases). Trimming took off 3 bases at V and 8 bases at J, with 13 bases between the two ends. Germline CDR1 reads LGHNA; CDR2 reads YNFKEQ. The CDR3 covers 13 residues.

Relative to its sample, this clone is medium-sized (0.01 to 0.1%). The V call is TRBV6-1, the J call TRBJ2-3, with TRBD1 as a possible D gene (6 bases). V dropped 6 bases and J dropped 3 bases, with 19 bases sitting between them. The CDR3 sequence is 16 residues long. CDR1 MNHNS and CDR2 SASEGT come from the germline V gene. For the CDR3, the DNA is TGTGCCAGCAGAGAAAGAACAGGGTACGGGACAGATACGCAGTATTTT. This translates into CASRERTGYGTDTQYF.

The rearrangement uses TRBV6-5 and TRBJ2-1; 7 nucleotides align to TRBD1. V lost 5 bases and J lost 3; bases outside the gene matches: 1. The germline V gene encodes CDR1 MNHEY and CDR2 SVGAGI. This CDR3 has 13 amino acids. CDR3 protein: CASSRTGYNEQFF. Here the CDR3 DNA reads TGTGCCAGCAGTAGGACAGGCTACAATGAGCAGTTCTTC.

J is TRBJ1-5 and V is TRBV5-5; no reliable D call. Trimming removed 0 bases from V and 7 bases from J, with 11 bases in between. Germline V gene lookup returns CDR1 SGHKS and CDR2 YYEKEE (reference sequence). The CDR3 runs 14 residues. CDR3 sequence reads: CASSLGMGRQPQHF. In nucleotides, the CDR3 is TGTGCCAGCAGCTTGGGGATGGGAAGACAGCCCCAGCATTTT.

The chain has TRBV2 and TRBJ2-5; 8 positions agree with TRBD2. The trim removed 4 bases at V and 4 bases at J, leaving 8 bases unmatched. The CDR3 contains 15 residues. Per the germline V gene, CDR1 is SNHLY and CDR2 is FYNNEI. CDR3 bases: TGTGCCAGCAGTGTCGAAGCGGGAGAGGGAGAGACCCAGTACTTC. Translation gives CASSVEAGEGETQYF.

The V call is TRBV11-3, the J call TRBJ1-6, with D hard to call. The CDR3 totals 15 residues. Germline V gene data show CDR1 as SGHNT and CDR2 as YENEEA. The V gene lost 2 bases and the J gene lost 2 bases, with 7 bases spanning the gap. DNA for the CDR3: TGTGCCAGCAGCTTAAGGTCAGCCTATAATTCACCCCTCCACTTT. Amino acids: CASSLRSAYNSPLHF.

The chain recombines TRBV28 with TRBJ2-7; D call uncertain. The CDR3 loop spans 14 amino acids. Between the trimmed V and J ends, which lost 2 bases and 3 bases, there was a span of 11 bases. Germline V CDR1 and CDR2: MDHEN, SYDVKM. The CDR3 coding sequence is TGTGCCAGCAGTTTAACCCTAGAGTTCTACGAGCAGTACTTC. This codes for CASSLTLEFYEQYF.